The clone carrying this TCR beta chain was seen just once. When replicate PCRs were run on unsorted PBMC, they used around 0.3 ug DNA, some 30,000 T cell genomes. Per the study methods: ImmunoSEQ supplied junction-only sequences lacking quality scores, so filtering was different. Profiled with immunoSEQ multiplex PCR; TCRdb holds only in-frame clones, not every one. The V and J calls and clone size are taken from that table; D and trimming were inferred from the DNA. The repertoire consists of about half a million clones, with roughly three quarters occurring once and the leading ten covering around 12%. Healthy HIV-negative adults without recent acute infections or vaccinations served as donors. This sample is drawn from a study of shared clonotypes between healthy human individuals. Across the whole study: Three men and a couple of women, aged 18 to 49, were donors.

The CDR3 is 16 residues long. Germline trimming cut 5 bases from V and 2 bases from J; bases unmatched to any gene: 6. Germline values: CDR1 SEHNR, CDR2 FQNEAQ (reference sequence). The sample comprised PBMCs. The clonotype was recovered from a woman aged 40-49 years in good health. Some clones in this sample may be carry-over from other donors' samples. The gene calls are TRBV7-9 and TRBJ2-3; 11 positions match TRBD2. The chain's CDR3 is CASSDGTSGNTDTQYF. CDR3 DNA sequence: TGTGCCAGCAGCGATGGGACTAGCGGAAACACAGATACGCAGTATTTT.